A single TCR beta chain is shown here with its context. The germline CDR1 and CDR2 sequences are MNHNS and SASEGT. CDR3 length: 16 residues. With 4 bases clipped from V and 7 bases from J, the junction kept 7 bases outside the gene matches. Combining a sample-barcoded 5' primer with a J-beta primer mix, a second PCR ran for about 6 to 11 cycles. TCRdb redid the calling of the 5' RACE reads with MiXCR, one entry per CDR3 protein. The data show 600,000 to 1,000,000 distinct CDR3 sequences, 58% seen once. The entry originates in a study of blood T cells in healthy people across ages. This receptor was obtained from a young man in good health. Sequenced sample: blood. The chain carries TRBV6-1 and TRBJ2-1; 13 nucleotides align to TRBD2. The CDR3 nucleotides are TGTGCCAGCAGTGTCCTACTAGCGGGAGGGAGAAATGAGCAGTTCTTC. This sequence encodes CASSVLLAGGRNEQFF.